What follows is one T cell receptor (beta chain) and its context. Authors' data handling: Estimation of nucleated cell counts relied on the amplification of reference gene primers. Profiling relied on immunoSEQ multiplex PCR, and the TCRdb table lists in-frame clones only, not all of them. For V, J and clone size, that table is used; D and trimming come from the DNA. The sample contains about 210,000 clones, 83% of which appear only once. The data belong to a study of blood T cell repertoires in COVID-19. Across the study: Specimens from acute and convalescent COVID-19 originated in the United States, Italy and Spain. The cDNA or gDNA used as material had been derived from T cells, B-cell-depleted T cells, or PBMCs.

Trimming took off 1 base at V and 6 bases at J, with 16 bases between the two ends. This CDR3 is built from 15 residues. The V gene's germline CDR1 is GTSNPN and CDR2 SVGIG (reference sequence). Material: peripheral blood. This clonotype originated in a middle-aged woman with active or convalescent COVID-19. The chain uses TRBV30 and TRBJ1-5; the D gene is possibly TRBD1 (6 bases). The CDR3: CAWSEEGGPRQPQHF. The DNA for the CDR3 is TGTGCCTGGAGTGAGGAGGGGGGGCCTCGTCAGCCCCAGCATTTT. Together with reference TRBV30 and TRBJ1-5, the CDR3 gives the full variable domain: SQTIHQWPATLVQPVGSPLSLECTVEGTSNPNLYWYRQAAGRGLQLLFYSVGIGQISSEVPQNLSASRPQDRQFILSSKKLLLSDSGFYLCAWSEEGGPRQPQHFGDGTRLSIL.